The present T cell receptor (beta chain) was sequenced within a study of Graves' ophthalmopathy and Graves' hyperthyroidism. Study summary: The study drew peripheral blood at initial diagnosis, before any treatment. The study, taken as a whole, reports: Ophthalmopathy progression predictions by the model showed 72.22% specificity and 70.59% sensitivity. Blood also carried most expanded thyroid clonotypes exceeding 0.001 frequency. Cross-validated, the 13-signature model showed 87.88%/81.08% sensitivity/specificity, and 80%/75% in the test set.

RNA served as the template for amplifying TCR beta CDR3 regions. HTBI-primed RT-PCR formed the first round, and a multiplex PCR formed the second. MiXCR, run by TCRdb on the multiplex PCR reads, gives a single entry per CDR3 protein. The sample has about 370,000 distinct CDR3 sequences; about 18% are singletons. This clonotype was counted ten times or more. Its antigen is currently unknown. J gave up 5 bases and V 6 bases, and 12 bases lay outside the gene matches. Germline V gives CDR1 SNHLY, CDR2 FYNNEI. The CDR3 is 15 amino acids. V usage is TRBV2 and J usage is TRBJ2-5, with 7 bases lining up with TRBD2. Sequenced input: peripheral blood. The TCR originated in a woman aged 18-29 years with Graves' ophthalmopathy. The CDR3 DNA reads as TGTGCCAGCAGCCTAGGCGGGAGCAGGATGGAGACCCAGTACTTC. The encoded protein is CASSLGGSRMETQYF.